A single sample is the source of the 19 T cell receptor beta chains below, sequenced in a study of T cells in localized non-small cell lung cancer. Here immunoSEQ multiplex PCR was the method, and the copy in TCRdb shows in-frame clones only, minus some. The data contain under 40,000 clones, 75% to 90% of them seen just once; the ten biggest clones take up less than 20%. The sequenced sample was peripheral blood mononuclear cells, obtained before any cancer treatment. The receptors stem from a man aged 40-75 years with stage III lung adenocarcinoma.

The chain is built from TRBV27 and TRBJ2-2; TRBD1 is a possible D gene (6 bases). Germline V gene sequence: CDR1 MNHEY, CDR2 SMNVEV (reference sequence). V shed 4 bases and J shed 13 bases, with 16 bases lying between them. There are 13 residues in the CDR3. CDR3 sequence reads: CASSSRDTRPLFF. The CDR3 region has the DNA TGTGCCAGCAGTTCCCGGGACACCCGTCCGCTGTTTTTT.

The chain employs TRBV6-6 and TRBJ2-5; 9 bases are shared with TRBD2. Germline V gene lookup returns CDR1 MNHNY and CDR2 SVGAGI (reference sequence). V lost 6 bases, J lost 3 bases, and 11 bases stayed unmatched. The CDR3 length is 16 residues. The chain's CDR3 is CASSPPNAGGKETQYF. CDR3 coding DNA: TGTGCCAGCAGCCCACCTAATGCGGGGGGGAAAGAGACCCAGTACTTC.

The chain joins TRBV2 to TRBJ2-3, with a possible D match to TRBD2 (5 bases). The CDR3 spans 17 residues. Trimming took 6 bases from V and 4 from J, leaving 23 bases between them. Germline V gene lookup returns CDR1 SNHLY and CDR2 FYNNEI. The CDR3 sequence: CASSAEETIQVADTQYF. CDR3 in DNA: TGTGCCAGCAGCGCCGAAGAGACTATTCAGGTCGCAGATACGCAGTATTTT.

The chain combines TRBV7-3 with TRBJ2-3; D is ambiguous. The ends were cut back, 1 base at V and 0 bases at J, with 8 bases in the middle. The CDR3 totals 15 residues. Germline V gene data show CDR1 as SGHTA and CDR2 as FQGTGA. CDR3 in amino acids: CASSLSSVSTDTQYF. The CDR3 DNA reads as TGTGCCAGCAGCTTAAGTAGTGTAAGCACAGATACGCAGTATTTT. The full variable domain, with the rest looked up from reference TRBV7-3 and TRBJ2-3, is GAGVSQTPSNKVTEKGKYVELRCDPISGHTALYWYRQSLGQGPEFLIYFQGTGAADDSGLPNDRFFAVRPEGSVSTLKIQRTERGDSAVYLCASSLSSVSTDTQYFGPGTRLTVL.

The V call is TRBV27, the J call TRBJ2-1; 10 bases align to TRBD2. The CDR3 consists of 14 residues. The germline CDR1 and CDR2 sequences are MNHEY and SMNVEV (reference sequence). With V trimmed by 4 bases and J by 10 bases, 7 bases remained unmatched. The CDR3 reads CASSWIAGGAEQFF. The CDR3 coding sequence is TGTGCCAGCAGTTGGATAGCGGGGGGAGCCGAGCAGTTCTTC.

This clone was seen only once. The chain carries TRBV5-6 and TRBJ1-5, with unresolved D. Trimming removed 2 bases from V and 4 bases from J, with 16 bases in between. The germline CDR1 and CDR2 sequences are SGHDT and YYEEEE. There are 16 residues in the CDR3. CDR3 DNA: TGTGCCAGCAGCTTACACAGAACTCTAGCTAATCAGCCCCAGCATTTT. Residues: CASSLHRTLANQPQHF.

The CDR3 reads CASSPPVPGQETQYF. CDR3 nucleotides: TGTGCCAGCAGCCCCCCCGTCCCCGGCCAAGAGACCCAGTACTTC. The genes are TRBV9 and TRBJ2-5; no reliable D call. The germline CDR1 and CDR2 sequences are SGDLS and YYNGEE. V was pared by 4 bases and J by 1 base, with 14 bases between. This CDR3 has 15 residues.

The V call is TRBV28, the J call TRBJ1-1, with TRBD1 matching 7 bases. Germline lookup yields CDR1 MDHEN and CDR2 SYDVKM. The ends lost 5 bases at V and 7 bases at J; junction bases unmatched: 13. This CDR3 is built from 15 residues. The DNA for the CDR3 is TGTGCCAGCAGTCCGGCTCGACAGGGTTATGTTGAAGCTTTCTTT. Its translation is CASSPARQGYVEAFF.

This chain connects TRBV7-2 to TRBJ1-5, with 7 nucleotides matching TRBD1. The germline V gene has CDR1 SGHTA and CDR2 FQGNSA. V lost 8 bases and J lost 6; bases outside the gene matches: 7. The CDR3 has 13 residues. CDR3 sequence (DNA): TGTGCCAGCTCCTATACAGGGGTTCAGCCCCAGCATTTT. It translates to CASSYTGVQPQHF.

The V call is TRBV28, the J call TRBJ2-7; 8 bases are shared with TRBD1. Losses at the gene ends were 4 bases for V and 6 bases for J; bases not matched to a gene: 5. CDR3 length: 13 residues. Germline V gene sequence: CDR1 MDHEN, CDR2 SYDVKM. In nucleotides, the CDR3 is TGTGCCAGCAGTTCCGGACAGGGCGGCGAGCAGTACTTC. It codes for CASSSGQGGEQYF.

CDR3 sequence reads: CASSQLAGTEKNIQYF. The DNA for the CDR3 is TGTGCCAGCTCACAACTAGCCGGGACAGAAAAAAACATTCAGTACTTC. The chain is built from TRBV18 and TRBJ2-4; D possibly corresponds to TRBD1 (7 bases). Looked up from germline, CDR1 is KGHSH and CDR2 is LQKENI. This CDR3 contains 16 residues. The V end lost 4 bases, the J end lost 4 bases, and 17 bases lay between the germline ends.

V and J are TRBV18 and TRBJ2-3; D is ambiguous. Per germline, CDR1 KGHSH and CDR2 LQKENI. V was trimmed by 4 bases and J by 0 bases, leaving 8 bases between them. The CDR3 length is 14 residues. Here the CDR3 reads CASSQQSSTDTQYF. In DNA form, the CDR3 reads TGTGCCAGCTCACAACAGAGTAGCACAGATACGCAGTATTTT.

The chain carries TRBV4-1 and TRBJ2-4; D perhaps matches TRBD1 (6 bases). CDR3 size: 17 residues. Germline V gene data show CDR1 as MGHRA and CDR2 as YSYEKL. With 1 base removed from V and 3 bases from J, the gap between germline ends came to 16 bases. This CDR3 reads CASSQGRGFEGKNIQYF. CDR3 nucleotides: TGCGCCAGCAGCCAAGGCAGGGGATTTGAAGGCAAAAACATTCAGTACTTC.

This sequence joins TRBV7-8 and TRBJ2-3; TRBD2 agrees at 11 bases. The CDR3 sequence is 15 residues long. Germline trimming cut 5 bases from V and 1 base from J; bases unmatched to any gene: 2. Germline CDR1 SGHVS, CDR2 FQNEAQ. This chain's CDR3 is CASSILAGGTDTQYF. The CDR3 nucleotides read TGTGCCAGCAGCATACTAGCGGGGGGCACAGATACGCAGTATTTT.

The chain recombines TRBV5-5 with TRBJ1-2, with 8 bases aligning to TRBD1. The germline CDR1 and CDR2 sequences are SGHKS and YYEKEE (reference sequence). Trimming removed 3 bases from V and 2 bases from J; junction bases left unmatched: 6. The CDR3 is 15 amino acids. CDR3 region: CASSWGGQANYGYTF. The DNA of the CDR3 is TGTGCCAGCAGCTGGGGGGGACAGGCCAACTATGGCTACACCTTC.

The chain has TRBV4-3 and TRBJ1-3, with a tentative D call TRBD1 (5 bases). The V end was cut by 4 bases, the J end by 4 bases, with 8 bases between. The CDR3 runs 13 residues. The germline gives CDR1 LGHNA, CDR2 YSLEER. The CDR3 loop reads CASSPDIGNTIYF. The DNA for the CDR3 is TGCGCCAGCAGCCCGGACATCGGAAACACCATATATTTT.

V gene TRBV12-5 combines with J gene TRBJ2-3; D call uncertain. The CDR3 extends over 12 amino acids. V was clipped by 1 base and J by 4 bases, with 3 bases between them. Germline loops: CDR1 LGHNT, CDR2 FRNRAP. The CDR3 protein is CASGLDSDTQYF. The CDR3 DNA is TGTGCTAGTGGTTTGGATTCAGATACGCAGTATTTT.

CDR3 sequence: CASSLAGGGEQFF. CDR3 DNA: TGTGCCAGCTCCCTAGCGGGGGGGGGTGAGCAGTTCTTC. The V gene is TRBV25-1, the J gene TRBJ2-1; 12 bases match TRBD2. CDR3 length: 13 residues. The J segment lost 9 bases and the V segment lost 8 bases, leaving 5 bases of the junction unmatched. From germline, CDR1 is MGHDK and CDR2 SYGVNS.

V and J are TRBV6-5 and TRBJ1-1; 7 nucleotides match TRBD1. Germline values: CDR1 MNHEY, CDR2 SVGAGI. The V segment lost 6 bases and the J segment 7 bases; nucleotides outside the gene matches: 2. The CDR3 is made up of 11 amino acids. CDR3 in amino acids: CASRGTDEAFF. DNA of the CDR3: TGTGCCAGCAGAGGGACAGATGAAGCTTTCTTT.